One and the same sample provided the 2 T cell receptor beta chains below, sequenced in a study of persistence of HIV-infected CD4 T cells. Their cognate antigens are unknown. The stimulus was lysate of CMV-infected fibroblasts, approximately 9.6 ug/mL. CD40L-negative CD69-negative CD45RO-high memory CD4+ T cells were sorted as populations depleted of antigen-responding cells. Sequencing used immunoSEQ version 4 in survey mode. The protocol was immunoSEQ multiplex PCR, while the TCRdb copy is restricted to in-frame clones and leaves out a portion. Here the sample spans roughly 28,000 clones, around 80% being singletons. The source material was CD4+ T cells sorted from PBMCs after roughly 18-hour stimulation, sampled from a patient who received antiretroviral therapy. The receptor source for this set is an adult woman with HIV who was CMV-seropositive.

The rearrangement joins TRBV7-2 to TRBJ1-1; D gene unclear. Trimming took off 1 base at V and 1 base at J, with 10 bases between the two ends. Germline V lookup: CDR1 SGHTA, CDR2 FQGNSA. This CDR3 has 15 residues. The CDR3 DNA reads as TGTGCCAGCAGCTTAGAACCGCACCCGAACACTGAAGCTTTCTTT. It codes for CASSLEPHPNTEAFF.

The V and J genes are TRBV6-6 and TRBJ1-1; 8 bases are a match to TRBD1. From germline, CDR1 is MNHNY and CDR2 SVGAGI (reference sequence). The CDR3 totals 15 residues. V shed 6 bases, J shed 1 base, and the junction held 7 bases outside the gene matches. The CDR3 loop is CASRPPGTGNTEAFF. The CDR3 bases are TGTGCCAGCAGGCCGCCCGGGACAGGGAACACTGAAGCTTTCTTT.